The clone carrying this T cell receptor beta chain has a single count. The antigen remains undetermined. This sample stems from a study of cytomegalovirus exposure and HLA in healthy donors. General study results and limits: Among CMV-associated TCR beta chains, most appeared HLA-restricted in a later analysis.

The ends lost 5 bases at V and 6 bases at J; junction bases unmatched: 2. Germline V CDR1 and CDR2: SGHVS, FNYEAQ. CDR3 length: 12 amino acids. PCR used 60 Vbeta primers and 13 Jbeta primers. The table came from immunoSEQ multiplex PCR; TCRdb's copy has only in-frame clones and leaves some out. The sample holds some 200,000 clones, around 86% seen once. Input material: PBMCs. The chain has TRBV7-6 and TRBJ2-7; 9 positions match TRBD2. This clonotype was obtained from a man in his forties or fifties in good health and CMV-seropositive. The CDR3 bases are TGTGCCAGCAGCCGGCGGGGGGGCGAGCAGTACTTC. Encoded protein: CASSRRGGEQYF. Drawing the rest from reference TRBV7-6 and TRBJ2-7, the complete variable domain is GAGVSQSPRYKVTKRGQDVALRCDPISGHVSLYWYRQALGQGPEFLTYFNYEAQQDKSGLPNDRFSAERPEGSISTLTIQRTEQRDSAMYRCASSRRGGEQYFGPGTRLTVT.